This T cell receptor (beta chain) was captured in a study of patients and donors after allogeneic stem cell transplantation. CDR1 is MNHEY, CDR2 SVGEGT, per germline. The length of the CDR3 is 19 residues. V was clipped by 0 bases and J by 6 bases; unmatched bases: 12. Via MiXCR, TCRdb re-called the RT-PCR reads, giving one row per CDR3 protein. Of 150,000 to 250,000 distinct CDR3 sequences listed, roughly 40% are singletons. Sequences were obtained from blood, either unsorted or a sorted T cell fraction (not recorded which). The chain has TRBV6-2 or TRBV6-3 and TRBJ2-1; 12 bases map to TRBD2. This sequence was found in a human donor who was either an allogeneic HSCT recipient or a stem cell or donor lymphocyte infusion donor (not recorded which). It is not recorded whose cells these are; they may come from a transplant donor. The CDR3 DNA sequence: TGTGCCAGCAGTTACTCGGACTTGCCCCTAGCGGGAGGGAGCAATGAGCAGTTCTTC. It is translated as CASSYSDLPLAGGSNEQFF.